This T cell receptor beta chain originates from a study of T cells in Graves' hyperthyroidism and ophthalmopathy. TCR beta CDR3 sequences were amplified from RNA transcripts. A first-round RT-PCR of the TCR CDR3 used the HTBI primer set. TCRdb redid the calling of the multiplex PCR reads with MiXCR, one entry per CDR3 protein. The profile shows 250,000 to 300,000 distinct CDR3 sequences, about a sixth of them singletons. The germline V gene has CDR1 SEHNR and CDR2 FQNEAQ (reference sequence). CDR3 length: 11 amino acids. V was shortened by 5 bases and J by 8 bases, with 6 bases between the two germline ends.

What was sequenced was blood. The sequence came from a woman aged 60-75 years with Graves' ophthalmopathy. The chain uses TRBV7-9 and TRBJ1-4, with no clear D. CDR3 nucleotide sequence: TGTGCCAGCAGCCCCGAGGAAAAACTGTTTTTT. Translating gives CASSPEEKLFF.